The T cell receptor beta chain under discussion was sequenced for a study of OX40 agonist ivuxolimab in advanced cancers. Trimming left V 4 bases short and J 1 base short, with 6 bases between. Germline V gives CDR1 SGHKS, CDR2 YYEKEE (reference sequence). This CDR3 region has 12 residues. Repertoires were generated with immunoSEQ multiplex PCR, while TCRdb's copy carries only in-frame clones and drops some. The profile shows 90,000 or so clones, 80% to 95% of them singletons. The specimen was CD4+ or CD8+ T cells sorted from blood, collected in a trial of the OX40 agonist ivuxolimab. The source of this sequence is an adult with an advanced solid tumor such as melanoma, head and neck, liver or kidney cancer. The chain combines TRBV5-5 with TRBJ2-7; D is ambiguous. The CDR3: CASSPPSYEQYF. The CDR3 DNA is TGTGCCAGCAGCCCTCCATCCTACGAGCAGTACTTC.